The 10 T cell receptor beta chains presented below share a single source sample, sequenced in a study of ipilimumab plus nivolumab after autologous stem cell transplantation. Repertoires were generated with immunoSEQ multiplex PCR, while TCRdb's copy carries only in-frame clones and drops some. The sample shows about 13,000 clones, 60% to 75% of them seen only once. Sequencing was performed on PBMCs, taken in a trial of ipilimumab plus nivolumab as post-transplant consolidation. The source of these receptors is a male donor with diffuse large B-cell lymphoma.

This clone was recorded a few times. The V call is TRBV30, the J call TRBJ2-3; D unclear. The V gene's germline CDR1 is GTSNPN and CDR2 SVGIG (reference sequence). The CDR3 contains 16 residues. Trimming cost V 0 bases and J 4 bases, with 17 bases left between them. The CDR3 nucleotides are TGTGCCTGGAGTGTACCGGTCAGCCTAGAACCAGATACGCAGTATTTT. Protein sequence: CAWSVPVSLEPDTQYF.

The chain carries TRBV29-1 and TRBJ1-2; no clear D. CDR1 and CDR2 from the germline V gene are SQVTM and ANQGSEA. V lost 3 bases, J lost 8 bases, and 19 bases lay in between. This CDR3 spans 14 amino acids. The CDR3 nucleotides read TGCAGCGTTGATCAGGTTCCGGTGAAGAGAGGCTACACCTTC. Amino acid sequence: CSVDQVPVKRGYTF.

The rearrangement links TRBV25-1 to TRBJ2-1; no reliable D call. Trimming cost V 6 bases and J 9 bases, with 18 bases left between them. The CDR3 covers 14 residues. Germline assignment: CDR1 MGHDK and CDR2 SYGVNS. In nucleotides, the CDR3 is TGTGCCAGCAGCGCTCGATCAGGAGTAAGTGAGCAGTTCTTC. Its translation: CASSARSGVSEQFF.

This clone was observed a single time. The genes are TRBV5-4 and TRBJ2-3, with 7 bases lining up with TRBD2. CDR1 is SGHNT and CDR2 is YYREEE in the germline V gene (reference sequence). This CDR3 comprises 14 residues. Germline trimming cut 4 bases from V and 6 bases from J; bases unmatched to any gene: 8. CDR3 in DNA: TGTGCCAGCAGCCCGGGAGGTATCTCGGATACGCAGTATTTT. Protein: CASSPGGISDTQYF.

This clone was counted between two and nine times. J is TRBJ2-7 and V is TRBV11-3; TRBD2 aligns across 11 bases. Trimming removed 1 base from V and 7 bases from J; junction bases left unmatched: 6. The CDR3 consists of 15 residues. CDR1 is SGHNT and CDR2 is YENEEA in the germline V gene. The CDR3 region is CASSLATSGRGEQYF. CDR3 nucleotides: TGTGCCAGCAGCTTAGCCACTAGCGGGAGAGGAGAGCAGTACTTC. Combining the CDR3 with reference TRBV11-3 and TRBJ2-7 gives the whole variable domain EAGVVQSPRYKIIEKKQPVAFWCNPISGHNTLYWYLQNLGQGPELLIRYENEEAVDDSQLPKDRFSAERLKGVDSTLKIQPAELGDSAVYLCASSLATSGRGEQYFGPGTRLTVT.

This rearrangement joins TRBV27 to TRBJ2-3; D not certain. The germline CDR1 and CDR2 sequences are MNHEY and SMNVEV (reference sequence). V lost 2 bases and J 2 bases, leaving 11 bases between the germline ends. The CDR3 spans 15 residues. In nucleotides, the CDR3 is TGTGCCAGCAGTTTAGTGGCACATAACACAGATACGCAGTATTTT. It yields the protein CASSLVAHNTDTQYF.

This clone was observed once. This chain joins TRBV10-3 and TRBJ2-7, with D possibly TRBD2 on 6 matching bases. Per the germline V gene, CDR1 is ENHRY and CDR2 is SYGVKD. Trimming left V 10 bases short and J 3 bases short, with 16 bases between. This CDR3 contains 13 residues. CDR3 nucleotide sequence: TGTGCCACCGGGGGTCAGGCGGACTACGAGCAGTACTTC. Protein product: CATGGQADYEQYF.

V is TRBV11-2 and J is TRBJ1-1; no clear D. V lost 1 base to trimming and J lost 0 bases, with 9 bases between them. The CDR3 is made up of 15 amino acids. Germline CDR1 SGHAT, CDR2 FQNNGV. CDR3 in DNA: TGTGCCAGCAGCTTAGGCTTCCGGGTGAACACTGAAGCTTTCTTT. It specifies CASSLGFRVNTEAFF.

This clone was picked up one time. CDR3 residues: CASSKGRDNYEQYF. The CDR3 DNA sequence: TGTGCCAGCAGCAAAGGACGGGACAACTACGAGCAGTACTTC. This sequence joins TRBV9 and TRBJ2-7, with a tentative D call TRBD1 (6 bases). CDR3 length: 14 residues. The V end was cut by 4 bases, the J end by 3 bases, with 14 bases between. Germline V gene lookup returns CDR1 SGDLS and CDR2 YYNGEE.

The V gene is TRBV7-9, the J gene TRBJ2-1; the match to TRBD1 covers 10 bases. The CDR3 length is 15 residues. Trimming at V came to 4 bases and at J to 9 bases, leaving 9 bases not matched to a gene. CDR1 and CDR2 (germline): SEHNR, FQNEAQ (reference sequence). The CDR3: CASSSRQGARVEQFF. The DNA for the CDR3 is TGTGCCAGCAGCTCCCGACAGGGGGCGCGGGTTGAGCAGTTCTTC.